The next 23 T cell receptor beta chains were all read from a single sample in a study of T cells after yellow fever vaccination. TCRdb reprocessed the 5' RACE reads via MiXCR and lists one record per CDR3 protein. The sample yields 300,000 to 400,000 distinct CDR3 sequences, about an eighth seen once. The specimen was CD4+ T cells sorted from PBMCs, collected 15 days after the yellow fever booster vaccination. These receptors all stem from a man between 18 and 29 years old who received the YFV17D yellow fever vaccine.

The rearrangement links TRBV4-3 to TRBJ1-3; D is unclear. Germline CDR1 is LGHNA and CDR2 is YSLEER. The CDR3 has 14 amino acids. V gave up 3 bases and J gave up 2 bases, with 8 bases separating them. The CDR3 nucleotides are TGCGCCAGCAGCCAGGTCTCGGCTGGAAACACCATATATTTT. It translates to CASSQVSAGNTIYF.

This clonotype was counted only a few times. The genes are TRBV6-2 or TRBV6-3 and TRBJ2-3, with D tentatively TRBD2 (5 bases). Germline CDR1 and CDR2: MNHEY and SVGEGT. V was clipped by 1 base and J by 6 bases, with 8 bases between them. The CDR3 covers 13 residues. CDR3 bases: TGTGCCAGCAGTTACTGGCGGAGGGATACGCAGTATTTT. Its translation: CASSYWRRDTQYF.

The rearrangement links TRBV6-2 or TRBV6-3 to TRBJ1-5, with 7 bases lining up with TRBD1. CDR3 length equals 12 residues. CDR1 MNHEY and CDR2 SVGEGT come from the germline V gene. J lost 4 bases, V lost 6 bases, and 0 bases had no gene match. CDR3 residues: CASRTGNQPQHF. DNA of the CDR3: TGTGCCAGCAGGACAGGGAATCAGCCCCAGCATTTT.

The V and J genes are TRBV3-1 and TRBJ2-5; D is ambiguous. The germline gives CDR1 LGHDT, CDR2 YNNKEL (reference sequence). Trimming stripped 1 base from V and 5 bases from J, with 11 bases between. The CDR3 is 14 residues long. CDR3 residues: CASSQVSLGETQYF. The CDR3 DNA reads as TGTGCCAGCAGCCAAGTGAGTCTGGGCGAGACCCAGTACTTC.

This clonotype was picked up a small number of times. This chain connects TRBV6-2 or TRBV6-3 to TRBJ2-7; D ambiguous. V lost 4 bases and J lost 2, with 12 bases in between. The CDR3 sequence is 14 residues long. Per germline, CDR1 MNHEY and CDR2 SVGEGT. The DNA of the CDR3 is TGTGCCAGCAGTTTTTTCCCGGTGGCCTACGAGCAGTACTTC. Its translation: CASSFFPVAYEQYF.

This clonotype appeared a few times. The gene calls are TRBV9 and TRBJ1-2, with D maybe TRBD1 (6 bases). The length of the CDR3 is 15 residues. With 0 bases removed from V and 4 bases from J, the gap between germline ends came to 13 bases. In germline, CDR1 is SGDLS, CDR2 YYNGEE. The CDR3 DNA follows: TGTGCCAGCAGCGTAGTTGCGGGGGGCGGCTATGGCTACACCTTC. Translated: CASSVVAGGGYGYTF.

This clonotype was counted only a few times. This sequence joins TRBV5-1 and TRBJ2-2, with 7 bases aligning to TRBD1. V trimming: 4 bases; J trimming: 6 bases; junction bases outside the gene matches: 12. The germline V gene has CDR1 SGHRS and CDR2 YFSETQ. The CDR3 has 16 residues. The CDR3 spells CASSGPTGSLPGELFF. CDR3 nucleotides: TGCGCCAGCAGCGGGCCGACAGGGTCGTTGCCCGGGGAGCTGTTTTTT.

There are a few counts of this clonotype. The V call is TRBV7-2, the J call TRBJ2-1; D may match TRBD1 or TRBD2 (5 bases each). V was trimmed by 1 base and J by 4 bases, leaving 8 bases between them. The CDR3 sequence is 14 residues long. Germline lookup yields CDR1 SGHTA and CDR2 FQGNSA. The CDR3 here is CASSLDGTYNEQFF. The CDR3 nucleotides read TGTGCCAGCAGCTTAGATGGGACGTACAATGAGCAGTTCTTC.

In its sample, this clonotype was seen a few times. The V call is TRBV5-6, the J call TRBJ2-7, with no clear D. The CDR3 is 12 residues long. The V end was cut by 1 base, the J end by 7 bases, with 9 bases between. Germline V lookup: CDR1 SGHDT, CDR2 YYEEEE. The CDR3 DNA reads TGTGCCAGCAGCTTGCCCAATGGGGAGCAGTACGTC. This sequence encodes CASSLPNGEQYV.

The CDR3 DNA reads TGTGCCAGCAGCCAGCGAATAGCCCTCGGAGAGACCCAGTACTTC. Residues: CASSQRIALGETQYF. J is TRBJ2-5 and V is TRBV5-4; unclear D gene. With 4 bases removed from V and 4 bases from J, the gap between germline ends came to 17 bases. CDR3 length: 15 residues. In germline, CDR1 is SGHNT, CDR2 YYREEE (reference sequence). Full variable domain (remainder filled in from reference TRBV5-4 and TRBJ2-5): ETGVTQSPTHLIKTRGQQVTLRCSSQSGHNTVSWYQQALGQGPQFIFQYYREEENGRGNFPPRFSGLQFPNYSSELNVNALELDDSALYLCASSQRIALGETQYFGPGTRLLVL.

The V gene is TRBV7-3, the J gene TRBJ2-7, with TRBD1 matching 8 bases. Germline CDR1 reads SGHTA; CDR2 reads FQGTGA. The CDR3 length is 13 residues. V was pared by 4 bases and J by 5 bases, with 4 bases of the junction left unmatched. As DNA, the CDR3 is TGTGCCAGCAGCTCGGACAGGGACCACGAGCAGTACTTC. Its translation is CASSSDRDHEQYF.

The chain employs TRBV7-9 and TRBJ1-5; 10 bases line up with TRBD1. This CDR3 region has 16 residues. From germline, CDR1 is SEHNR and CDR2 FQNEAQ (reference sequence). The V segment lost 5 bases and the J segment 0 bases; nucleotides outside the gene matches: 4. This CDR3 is CASSTDRGNSNQPQHF. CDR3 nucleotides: TGTGCCAGCAGCACGGACAGGGGGAATAGCAATCAGCCCCAGCATTTT.

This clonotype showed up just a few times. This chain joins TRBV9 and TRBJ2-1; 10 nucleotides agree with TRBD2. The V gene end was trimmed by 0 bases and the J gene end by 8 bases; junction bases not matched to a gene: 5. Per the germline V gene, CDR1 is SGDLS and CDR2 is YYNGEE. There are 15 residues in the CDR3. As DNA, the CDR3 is TGTGCCAGCAGCGTAGTAACTAGCGGGGCGGATGAGCAGTTCTTC. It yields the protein CASSVVTSGADEQFF.

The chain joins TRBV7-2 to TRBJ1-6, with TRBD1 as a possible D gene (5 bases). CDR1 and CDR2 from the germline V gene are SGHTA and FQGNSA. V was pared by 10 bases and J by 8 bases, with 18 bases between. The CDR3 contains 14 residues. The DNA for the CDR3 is TGTGCCACCCGCCAGGGAGGGTTGTATTCACCCCTCCACTTT. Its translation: CATRQGGLYSPLHF.

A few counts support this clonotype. This CDR3 is CSARETQETQYF. CDR3 bases: TGCAGTGCTAGGGAGACGCAAGAGACCCAGTACTTC. This chain links TRBV20-1 with TRBJ2-5; unclear D gene. The CDR3 is 12 residues long. The V end lost 3 bases, the J end lost 2 bases, and 7 bases lay between the germline ends. Germline CDR1 and CDR2: DFQATT and SNEGSKA (reference sequence).

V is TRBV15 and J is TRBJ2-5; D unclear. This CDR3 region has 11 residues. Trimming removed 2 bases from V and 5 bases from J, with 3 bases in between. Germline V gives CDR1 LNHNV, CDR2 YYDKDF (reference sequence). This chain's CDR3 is CATSRLETQYF. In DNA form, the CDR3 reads TGTGCCACCAGCAGATTGGAGACCCAGTACTTC.

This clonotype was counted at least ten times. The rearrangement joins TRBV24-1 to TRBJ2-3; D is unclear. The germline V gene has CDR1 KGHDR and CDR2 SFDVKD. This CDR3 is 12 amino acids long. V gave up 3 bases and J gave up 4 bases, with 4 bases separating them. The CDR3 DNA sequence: TGTGCCACCAGTGATAGGGCAGATACGCAGTATTTT. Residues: CATSDRADTQYF.

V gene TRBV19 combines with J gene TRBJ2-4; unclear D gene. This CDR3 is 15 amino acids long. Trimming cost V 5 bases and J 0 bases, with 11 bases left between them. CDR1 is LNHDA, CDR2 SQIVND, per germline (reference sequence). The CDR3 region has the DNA TGTGCCAGTAGTGCCGCTTGGCTAGCCAAAAACATTCAGTACTTC. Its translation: CASSAAWLAKNIQYF.

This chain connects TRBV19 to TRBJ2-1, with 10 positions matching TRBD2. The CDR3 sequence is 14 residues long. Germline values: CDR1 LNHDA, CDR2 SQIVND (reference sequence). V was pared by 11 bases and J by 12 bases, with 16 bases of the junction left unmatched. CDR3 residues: CASSTSGVSMLQFF. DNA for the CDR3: TGTGCCTCCTCTACTAGCGGGGTTTCAATGCTGCAGTTCTTC. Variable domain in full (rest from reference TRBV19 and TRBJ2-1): DGGITQSPKYLFRKEGQNVTLSCEQNLNHDAMYWYRQDPGQGLRLIYYSQIVNDFQKGDIAEGYSVSREKKESFPLTVTSAQKNPTAFYLCASSTSGVSMLQFFGPGTRLTVL.

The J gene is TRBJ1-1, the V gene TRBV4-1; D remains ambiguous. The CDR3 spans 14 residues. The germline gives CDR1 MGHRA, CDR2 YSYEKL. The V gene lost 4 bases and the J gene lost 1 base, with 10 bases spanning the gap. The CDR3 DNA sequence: TGCGCCAGCAGCCGGGTCGGGTCGAACACTGAAGCTTTCTTT. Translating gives CASSRVGSNTEAFF.

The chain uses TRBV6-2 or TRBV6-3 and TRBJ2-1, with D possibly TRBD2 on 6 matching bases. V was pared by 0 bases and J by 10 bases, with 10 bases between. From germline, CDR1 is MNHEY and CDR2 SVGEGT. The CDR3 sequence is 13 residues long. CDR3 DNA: TGTGCCAGCAGTTACTCGGGGGGAAGAGAGCAGTTCTTC. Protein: CASSYSGGREQFF.

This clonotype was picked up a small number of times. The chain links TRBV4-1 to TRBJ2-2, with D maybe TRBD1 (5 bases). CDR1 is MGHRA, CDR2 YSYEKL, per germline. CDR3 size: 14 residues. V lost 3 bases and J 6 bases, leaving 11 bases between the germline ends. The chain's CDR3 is CASSQVQGSGELFF. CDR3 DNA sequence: TGCGCCAGCAGCCAGGTCCAGGGATCCGGGGAGCTGTTTTTT.

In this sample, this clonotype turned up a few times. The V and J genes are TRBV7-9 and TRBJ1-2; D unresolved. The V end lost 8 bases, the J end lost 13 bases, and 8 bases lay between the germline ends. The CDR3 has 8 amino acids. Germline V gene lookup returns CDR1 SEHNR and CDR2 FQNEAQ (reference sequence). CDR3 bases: TGTGCCAGCTCTGTTCTCACCTTC. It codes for CASSVLTF. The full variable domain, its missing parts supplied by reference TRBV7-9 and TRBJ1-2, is DTGVSQNPRHKITKRGQNVTFRCDPISEHNRLYWYRQTLGQGPEFLTYFQNEAQLEKSRLLSDRFSAERPKGSFSTLEIQRTEQGDSAMYLCASSVLTFGSGTRLTVV.